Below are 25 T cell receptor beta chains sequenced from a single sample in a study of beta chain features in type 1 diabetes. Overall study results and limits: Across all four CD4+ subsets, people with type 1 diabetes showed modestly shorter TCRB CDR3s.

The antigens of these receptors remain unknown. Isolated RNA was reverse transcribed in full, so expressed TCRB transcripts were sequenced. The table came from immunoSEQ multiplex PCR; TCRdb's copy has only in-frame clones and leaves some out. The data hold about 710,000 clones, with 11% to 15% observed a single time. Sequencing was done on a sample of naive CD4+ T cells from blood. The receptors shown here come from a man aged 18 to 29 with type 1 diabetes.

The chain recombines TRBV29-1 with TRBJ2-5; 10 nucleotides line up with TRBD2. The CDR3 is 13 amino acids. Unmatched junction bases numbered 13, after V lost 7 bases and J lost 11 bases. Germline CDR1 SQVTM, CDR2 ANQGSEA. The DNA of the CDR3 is TGCAGCGCTGGCAGGGGACTAGCGACCCCTCAGTACTTC. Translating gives CSAGRGLATPQYF.

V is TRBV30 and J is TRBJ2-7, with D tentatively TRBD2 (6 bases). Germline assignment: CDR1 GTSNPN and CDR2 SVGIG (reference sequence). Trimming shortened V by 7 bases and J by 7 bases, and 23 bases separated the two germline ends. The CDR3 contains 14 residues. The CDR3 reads CALLRDPGRGEQYF. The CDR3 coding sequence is TGTGCCTTATTACGGGACCCCGGGCGGGGAGAGCAGTACTTC.

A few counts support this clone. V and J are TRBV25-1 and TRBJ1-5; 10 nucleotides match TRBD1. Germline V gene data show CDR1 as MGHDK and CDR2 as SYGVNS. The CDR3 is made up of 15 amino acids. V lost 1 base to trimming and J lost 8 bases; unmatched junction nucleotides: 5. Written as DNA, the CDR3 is TGTGCCAGCAGTGAATCGGGACAGGGGAGGAAGCCCCAGCATTTT. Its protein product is CASSESGQGRKPQHF.

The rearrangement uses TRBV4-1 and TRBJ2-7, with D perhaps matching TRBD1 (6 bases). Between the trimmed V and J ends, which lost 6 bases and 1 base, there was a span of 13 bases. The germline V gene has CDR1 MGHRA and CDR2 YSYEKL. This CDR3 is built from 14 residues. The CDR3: CASSQIGQSYEQYF. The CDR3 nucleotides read TGCGCCAGCAGTCAAATCGGACAGTCCTACGAGCAGTACTTC.

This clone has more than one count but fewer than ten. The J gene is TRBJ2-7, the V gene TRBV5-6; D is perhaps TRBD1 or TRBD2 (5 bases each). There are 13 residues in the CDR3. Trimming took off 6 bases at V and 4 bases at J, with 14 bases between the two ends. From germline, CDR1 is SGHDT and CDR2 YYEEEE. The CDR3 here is CASTETGRYEQYF. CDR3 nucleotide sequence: TGTGCCAGCACCGAGACGGGACGGTACGAGCAGTACTTC.

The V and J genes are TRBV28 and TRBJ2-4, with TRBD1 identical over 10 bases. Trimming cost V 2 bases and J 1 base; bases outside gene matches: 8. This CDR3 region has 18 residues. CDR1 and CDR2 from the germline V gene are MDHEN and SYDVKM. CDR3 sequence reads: CASSLLRPGQGAKNIQYF. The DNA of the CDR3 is TGTGCCAGCAGTTTACTACGGCCGGGACAGGGGGCCAAAAACATTCAGTACTTC.

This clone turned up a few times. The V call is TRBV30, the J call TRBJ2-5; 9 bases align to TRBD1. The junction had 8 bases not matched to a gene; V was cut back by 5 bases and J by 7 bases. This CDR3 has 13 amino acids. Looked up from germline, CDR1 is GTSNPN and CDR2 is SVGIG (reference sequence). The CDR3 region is CAWDTGGAGTQYF. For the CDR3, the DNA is TGTGCCTGGGACACAGGGGGCGCGGGGACCCAGTACTTC.

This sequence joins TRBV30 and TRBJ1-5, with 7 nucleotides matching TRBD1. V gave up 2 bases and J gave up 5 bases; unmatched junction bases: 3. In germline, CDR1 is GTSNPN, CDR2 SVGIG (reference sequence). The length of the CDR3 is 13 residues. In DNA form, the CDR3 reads TGTGCCTGGAGTAAGACAGGGTATCAGCCCCAGCATTTT. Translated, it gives CAWSKTGYQPQHF.

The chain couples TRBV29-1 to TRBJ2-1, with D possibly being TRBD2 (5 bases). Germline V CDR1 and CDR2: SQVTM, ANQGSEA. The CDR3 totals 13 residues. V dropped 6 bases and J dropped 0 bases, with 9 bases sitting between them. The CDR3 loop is CSVDYYSYNEQFF. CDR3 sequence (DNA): TGCAGCGTCGACTACTACTCCTACAATGAGCAGTTCTTC.

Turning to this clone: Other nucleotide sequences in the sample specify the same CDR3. Here the CDR3 reads CAWSRRDNQPQHF. The CDR3 nucleotides are TGTGCCTGGAGTAGGAGGGATAATCAGCCCCAGCATTTT. The chain is built from TRBV30 and TRBJ1-5; D gene unclear. V was trimmed by 2 bases and J by 4 bases, leaving 9 bases between them. The CDR3 extends over 13 amino acids. Germline V gives CDR1 GTSNPN, CDR2 SVGIG (reference sequence).

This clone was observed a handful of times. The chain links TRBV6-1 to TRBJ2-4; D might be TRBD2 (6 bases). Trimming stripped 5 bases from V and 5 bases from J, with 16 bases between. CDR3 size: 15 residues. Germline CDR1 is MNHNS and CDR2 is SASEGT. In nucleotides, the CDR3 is TGTGCCAGCAGTCAGAGGATGGGACTCCAAAACATTCAGTACTTC. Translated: CASSQRMGLQNIQYF.

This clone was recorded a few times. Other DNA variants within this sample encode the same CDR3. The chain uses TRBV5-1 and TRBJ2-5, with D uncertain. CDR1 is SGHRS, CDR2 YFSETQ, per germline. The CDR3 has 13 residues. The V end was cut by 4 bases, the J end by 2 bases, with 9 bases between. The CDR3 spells CASSQTPQETQYF. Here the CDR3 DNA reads TGCGCCAGCAGCCAGACACCTCAAGAGACCCAGTACTTC.

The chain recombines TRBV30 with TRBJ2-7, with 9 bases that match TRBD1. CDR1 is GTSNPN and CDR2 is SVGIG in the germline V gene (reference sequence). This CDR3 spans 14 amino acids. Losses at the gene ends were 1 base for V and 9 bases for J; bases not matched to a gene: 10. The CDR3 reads CAWSAGTGNRRQYF. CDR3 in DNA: TGTGCCTGGAGTGCCGGGACAGGGAATCGGCGGCAGTACTTC.

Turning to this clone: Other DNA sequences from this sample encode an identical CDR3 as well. This CDR3 reads CAWSLAGGTDTQYF. The CDR3 nucleotides read TGTGCCTGGAGTCTAGCGGGGGGCACAGATACGCAGTATTTT. The chain links TRBV30 to TRBJ2-3, with 10 bases identical to TRBD2. The CDR3 runs to 14 residues. V lost 2 bases and J lost 1; bases outside the gene matches: 0. CDR1 is GTSNPN, CDR2 SVGIG, per germline (reference sequence).

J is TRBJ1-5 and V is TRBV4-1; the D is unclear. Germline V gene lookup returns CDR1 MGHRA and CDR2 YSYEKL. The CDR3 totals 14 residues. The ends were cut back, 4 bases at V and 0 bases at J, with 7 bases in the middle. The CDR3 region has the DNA TGCGCCAGCAGCCGTACGGGTAGCAATCAGCCCCAGCATTTT. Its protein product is CASSRTGSNQPQHF.

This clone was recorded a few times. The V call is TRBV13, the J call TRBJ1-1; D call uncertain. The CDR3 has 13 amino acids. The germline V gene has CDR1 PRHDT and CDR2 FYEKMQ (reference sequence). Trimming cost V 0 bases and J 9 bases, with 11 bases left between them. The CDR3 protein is CASSLGLRLQAFF. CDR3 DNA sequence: TGTGCCAGCAGCTTAGGCCTAAGACTCCAAGCTTTCTTT.

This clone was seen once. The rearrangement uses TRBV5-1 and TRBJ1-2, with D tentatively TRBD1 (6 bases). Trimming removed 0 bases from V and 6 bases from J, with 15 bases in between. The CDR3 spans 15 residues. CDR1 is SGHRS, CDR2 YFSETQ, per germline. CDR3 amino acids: CASSLDMGGADGYTF. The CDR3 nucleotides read TGCGCCAGCAGCTTGGATATGGGGGGCGCAGATGGCTACACCTTC.

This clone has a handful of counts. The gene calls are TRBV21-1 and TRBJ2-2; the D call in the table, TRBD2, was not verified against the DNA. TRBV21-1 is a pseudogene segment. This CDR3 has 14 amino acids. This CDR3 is CASDPGSFTGELFF. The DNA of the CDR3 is TGTGCCAGCGATCCCGGGAGCTTCACCGGGGAGCTGTTTTTT.

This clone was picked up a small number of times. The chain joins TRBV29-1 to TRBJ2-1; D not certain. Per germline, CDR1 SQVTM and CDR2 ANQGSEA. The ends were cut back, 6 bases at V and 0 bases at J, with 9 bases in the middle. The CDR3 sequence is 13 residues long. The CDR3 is CSVQILSYNEQFF. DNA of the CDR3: TGCAGCGTGCAGATACTCTCCTACAATGAGCAGTTCTTC.

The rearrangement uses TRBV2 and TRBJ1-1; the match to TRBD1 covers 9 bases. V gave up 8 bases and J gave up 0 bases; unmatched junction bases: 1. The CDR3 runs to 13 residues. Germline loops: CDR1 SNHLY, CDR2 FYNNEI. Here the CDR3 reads CASGDRVNTEAFF. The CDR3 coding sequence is TGTGCCAGCGGGGACAGGGTGAACACTGAAGCTTTCTTT. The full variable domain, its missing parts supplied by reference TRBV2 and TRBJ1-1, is EPEVTQTPSHQVTQMGQEVILRCVPISNHLYFYWYRQILGQKVEFLVSFYNNEISEKSEIFDDQFSVERPDGSNFTLKIRSTKLEDSAMYFCASGDRVNTEAFFGQGTRLTVV.

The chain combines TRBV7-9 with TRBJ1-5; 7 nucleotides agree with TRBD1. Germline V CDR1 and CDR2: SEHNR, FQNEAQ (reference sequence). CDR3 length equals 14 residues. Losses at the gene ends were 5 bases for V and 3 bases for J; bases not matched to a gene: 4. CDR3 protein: CASSPGTANQPQHF. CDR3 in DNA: TGTGCCAGCAGCCCCGGGACAGCCAATCAGCCCCAGCATTTT. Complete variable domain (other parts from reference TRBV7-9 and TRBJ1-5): DTGVSQNPRHKITKRGQNVTFRCDPISEHNRLYWYRQTLGQGPEFLTYFQNEAQLEKSRLLSDRFSAERPKGSFSTLEIQRTEQGDSAMYLCASSPGTANQPQHFGDGTRLSIL.

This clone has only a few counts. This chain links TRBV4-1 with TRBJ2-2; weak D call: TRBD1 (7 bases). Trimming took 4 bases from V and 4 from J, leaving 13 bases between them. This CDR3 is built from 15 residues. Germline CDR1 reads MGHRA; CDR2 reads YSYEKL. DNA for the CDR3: TGCGCCAGCAGCCCCCGACAGGGAGGCACCGGGGAGCTGTTTTTT. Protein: CASSPRQGGTGELFF.

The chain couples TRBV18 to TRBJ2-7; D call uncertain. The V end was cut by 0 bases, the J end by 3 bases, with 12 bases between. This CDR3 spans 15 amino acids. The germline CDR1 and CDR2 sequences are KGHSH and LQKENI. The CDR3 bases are TGTGCCAGCTCACCACCTGGTGGGGTTAGCTACGAGCAGTACTTC. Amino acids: CASSPPGGVSYEQYF.

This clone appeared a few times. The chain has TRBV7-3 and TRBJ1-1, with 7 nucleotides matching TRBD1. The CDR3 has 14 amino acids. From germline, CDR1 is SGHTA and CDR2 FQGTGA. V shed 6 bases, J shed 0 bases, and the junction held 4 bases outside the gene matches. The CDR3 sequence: CASSPDRMNTEAFF. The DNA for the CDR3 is TGTGCCAGCAGTCCGGACAGGATGAACACTGAAGCTTTCTTT.

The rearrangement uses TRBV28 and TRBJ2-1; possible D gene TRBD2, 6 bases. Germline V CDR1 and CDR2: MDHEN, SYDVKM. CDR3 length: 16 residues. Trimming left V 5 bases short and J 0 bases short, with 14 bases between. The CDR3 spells CASSITSSFSYNEQFF. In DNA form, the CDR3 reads TGTGCCAGCAGTATTACTAGCTCCTTCTCCTACAATGAGCAGTTCTTC.